This is a list of T cell receptor beta chains from one sample in a study of blood T cell repertoires in COVID-19. TCRdb's table, derived via immunoSEQ multiplex PCR, lists solely in-frame clones and lacks some. The sample yields over 200,000 clones, about nine tenths seen once. Sample: peripheral blood. The receptors were sampled from a man aged 40-55 years who had recovered from COVID-19. CDR3s include the opening cysteine and the closing phenylalanine or tryptophan. The D gene is left open where the match is weak. Rows give clone size only sometimes, using once, few, many, or a class for an expanded clone.

>TRBD2|TRBJ2-1|-|TRBV5-1
TGCGCCAGCAGCTTGGCTCCGGGACTAGCATACAATGAGCAGTTCTTC
CASSLAPGLAYNEQFF
>TRBD2|TRBJ2-7|-|TRBV5-5
TGTGCCAGCAGCTTGGGCTTAGCGGGTGCCTACGAGCAGTACTTC
CASSLGLAGAYEQYF
>TRBD2|TRBJ2-7|-|TRBV5-1
TGCGCCAGCAGCTCAGGGACTAGCGGGTTGGTATCCTACGAGCAGTACTTC
CASSSGTSGLVSYEQYF
>TRBD1|TRBJ1-1|-|TRBV27
TGTGCCAGCAGATTGACAGGGATCACTGAAGCTTTCTTT
CASRLTGITEAFF
>TRBD1|TRBJ1-2|-|TRBV6-6
TGTGCCAGCAGTTATCTGGACAGGGGACTTATCACCTTC
CASSYLDRGLITF
>TRBD2|TRBJ2-5|-|TRBV2
TGTGCCAGCAGTGTACCGGGACTAGCGGGGGGACACCAAGAGACCCAGTACTTC
CASSVPGLAGGHQETQYF
>-|TRBJ1-5|few|TRBV30
TGTGCCTGGAGTCCCAGTAGCAATCAGCCCCAGCATTTT
CAWSPSSNQPQHF
>-|TRBJ1-2|-|TRBV2
TGTGCCAGCAGTGATGGTAGTACCCAAGGGGATGGCTACACCTTC
CASSDGSTQGDGYTF
>TRBD1|TRBJ2-5|-|TRBV10-3
TGTGCCATCAGTGGGGACAGGGCACAAGAGACCCAGTACTTC
CAISGDRAQETQYF
>TRBD2|TRBJ2-1|few|TRBV7-2
TGTGCCAGCAACCTAGCGGGACTAGCCCACAATGAGCAGTTCTTC
CASNLAGLAHNEQFF
>TRBD2|TRBJ2-3|-|TRBV10-1
TGCGCCAGCAGTGAGACGACTTCTAGCGGGGCCAGCACAGATACGCAGTATTTT
CASSETTSSGASTDTQYF
>-|TRBJ2-7|-|TRBV6-2/TRBV6-3
TGTGCCAGCAGTTACGTCCCGGGGGTCGAGCAGTACTTC
CASSYVPGVEQYF
>TRBD2|TRBJ2-7|-|TRBV5-1
TGCGCCAGCAGCCCCGGAGCGGGAATATACGAGCAGTACTTC
CASSPGAGIYEQYF
>TRBD2|TRBJ2-7|-|TRBV4-1
TGCGCCAGCAGCCACTCGATTAGCGGGGAGCGGCCCCACGAGCAGTACTTC
CASSHSISGERPHEQYF
>TRBD2|TRBJ2-1|-|TRBV2
TGTGCCAGCAGACTAGCGGGAAGGAATGAGCAGTTCTTC
CASRLAGRNEQFF
>TRBD1|TRBJ2-2|-|TRBV5-6
TGTGCCAGCAGCGCGTGGGACAGGGGTTTTTTTAGGGAGCTGTTTTTT
CASSAWDRGFFRELFF
>-|TRBJ2-3|-|TRBV27
TGTGCCAGCAGTTCACGAGGTCCCCCCGATACGCAGTATTTT
CASSSRGPPDTQYF
>-|TRBJ2-5|-|TRBV23-1
TGCGCCAGCAGTCAATCCCCCTATCCGGGACTGATGGAGACCCAGTACTTC
CASSQSPYPGLMETQYF
>TRBD1|TRBJ1-6|-|TRBV18
TGTGCCAGCTCACAGGGGGCATCCCTCCACTTT
CASSQGASLHF
>TRBD1|TRBJ1-2|-|TRBV15
TGTGCCACCAGCGAAGGGACAGGGAACTTGTATGGCTACACCTTC
CATSEGTGNLYGYTF
>-|TRBJ1-1|-|TRBV6-1
TGTGCCAGCAGTGAATCTTTGAACACTGAAGCTTTCTTT
CASSESLNTEAFF
>-|TRBJ2-3|-|TRBV6-2/TRBV6-3
TGTGCCAGCAGTGCTGCGGATACGCAGTATTTT
CASSAADTQYF
>-|TRBJ1-1|-|TRBV30
TGTGCCTGGAGCCGGGTGGTGGGTTTCATTGAAGCTTTCTTT
CAWSRVVGFIEAFF
>-|TRBJ2-5|-|TRBV29-1
TGCAGCGTTGAGAGTGGGCAGGGTTGGGAGACCCAGTACTTC
CSVESGQGWETQYF
>TRBD1|TRBJ1-1|-|TRBV6-2/TRBV6-3
TGTGCCAGCAGCGACCCCGGTACCGGACAGGACGAAGCTTTCTTT
CASSDPGTGQDEAFF
>-|TRBJ1-2|-|TRBV4-3
TGCGCCAGCAGCCCCGGGTACCGAAGTGGAAAAAGCAAGCCCTTC
CASSPGYRSGKSKPF
>TRBD1|TRBJ1-4|once|TRBV10-3
TGTGCCATCCGGACAGGCCTAAATGAAAAACTGTTTTTT
CAIRTGLNEKLFF
>-|TRBJ2-2|-|TRBV7-9
TGTGCCAGCAGCTGGGGCGGGGGCCAGAACACCGGGGAGCTGTTTTTT
CASSWGGGQNTGELFF
>TRBD1|TRBJ1-2|-|TRBV6-5
TGTGCCACCCGGGACAGGATCCTTTCCAACTATGGCTACACCTTC
CATRDRILSNYGYTF
>-|TRBJ1-5|-|TRBV11-2
TGTGCCAGCAGCCCCGACACTTACAATCAGCCCCAGCATTTT
CASSPDTYNQPQHF
>-|TRBJ1-1|-|TRBV10-3
TGTGCCATCAGTGAGTCCGGGGGGCGGGGCACTGAAGCTTTCTTT
CAISESGGRGTEAFF
>-|TRBJ1-1|-|TRBV18
TGTGCCAGCTCACCACCGGTGCCGCCAGGATTGAACACTGAAGCTTTCTTT
CASSPPVPPGLNTEAFF
>TRBD2|TRBJ2-3|-|TRBV11-2
TGTGCCAGCACGACTAGCGGGGGGGTCACAGATACGCAGTATTTT
CASTTSGGVTDTQYF
>-|TRBJ2-3|-|TRBV5-1
TGCGCCAGCAGCTTGCTTGCGGCTAGCACAGATACGCAGTATTTT
CASSLLAASTDTQYF
>-|TRBJ1-2|once|TRBV11-2
TGTGCCAGCAGCTTATCGGGAGGGGGGGCCTATGGCTACACCTTC
CASSLSGGGAYGYTF
>-|TRBJ1-1|once|TRBV4-3
TGCGCCAGCAGCCGACGGAATCAGGAGCGAGACCGGGGGACTGAAGCTTTCTTT
CASSRRNQERDRGTEAFF
>-|TRBJ1-1|-|TRBV24-1
TGTGCCACCAGTGATTTGTCAGGGGAGTCTTTCTTT
CATSDLSGESFF
>-|TRBJ2-7|-|TRBV21-1
TGTGCCAGCAGTGAAGGGGCCGGGAGGGCCCTCTACGAGCAGTACTTC
CASSEGAGRALYEQYF
>-|TRBJ1-1|-|TRBV7-8
TGTGCCAGCAGAAAAGAGGAGGGGGGGATTAACCTGAACACTGAAGCTTTCTTT
CASRKEEGGINLNTEAFF
>-|TRBJ1-5|few|TRBV19
TGTGCCAGTATCACGGACAGCGGGGGCAATCAGCCCCAGCATTTT
CASITDSGGNQPQHF
>-|TRBJ1-2|-|TRBV18
TGTGCCAGCTCACCGGACAGCCTCCCTAACTATGGCTACACCTTC
CASSPDSLPNYGYTF
>TRBD2|TRBJ2-5|-|TRBV5-1
TGCGCCAGCAGCTTGGTCCGGGGGGGCCTTCAAGCGGAGACCCAGTACTTC
CASSLVRGGLQAETQYF
>-|TRBJ2-3|once|TRBV7-5
TGTGCCAGAAGCCACCCGGGGGACACAGATACGCAGTATTTT
CARSHPGDTDTQYF
>-|TRBJ2-7|-|TRBV7-6
TGTGCCAGCAGCTTAAAGGTAGCACAGGGGGGGACCTACGAGCAGTACTTC
CASSLKVAQGGTYEQYF
>-|TRBJ1-1|-|TRBV24-1
TGTGCCACCAGTTTCCGGGGAACGAACACTGAAGCTTTCTTT
CATSFRGTNTEAFF
>-|TRBJ2-3|-|TRBV27
TGTGCCAGCAGTTTAGTGTGGGGGCGCGCAGATACGCAGTATTTT
CASSLVWGRADTQYF
>TRBD2|TRBJ2-3|-|TRBV9
TGTGCCAGCAGTGCTAGCGGGAGGCCCACAGATACGCAGTATTTT
CASSASGRPTDTQYF
>TRBD2|TRBJ2-7|-|TRBV13
TGTGCCAGCAGCTTAGGGATAGCGGGGGGCCGGAGCTCCTACGAGCAGTACTTC
CASSLGIAGGRSSYEQYF
>TRBD2|TRBJ2-3|-|TRBV20-1
TGCAGTGCTAGTATGTCTAGCGGGGTCACAGATACGCAGTATTTT
CSASMSSGVTDTQYF
>TRBD1|TRBJ1-1|-|TRBV7-2
TGTGCCAGCCCGGGACAGGGGGCTTTTAAGGACACTGAAGCTTTCTTT
CASPGQGAFKDTEAFF
>-|TRBJ1-2|-|TRBV7-2
TGTGCCAGCAGCCCCCCCCTGTTTCCGCGCAAGTACTATGGCTACACCTTC
CASSPPLFPRKYYGYTF
>TRBD2|TRBJ2-5|-|TRBV7-9
TGTGCCAGCAGCGCGGGGGTGCGGGAGAGGGAGACCCAGTACTTC
CASSAGVRERETQYF
>TRBD2|TRBJ2-2|once|TRBV5-6
TGTGCCAGCAGCGCTAGCGGGGGTGGCACCGGGGAGCTGTTTTTT
CASSASGGGTGELFF